The clone carrying this T cell receptor (beta chain) has only one observation. Its target is unknown. The data originate from a study of cytomegalovirus exposure and HLA in healthy donors. Study-level results: Cytomegalovirus association was listed for under 200 TCR beta chains. CMV antigen specificity of a few CMV-associated chains was confirmed in vitro.

The CDR3 covers 15 residues. Per the germline V gene, CDR1 is SGDLS and CDR2 is YYNGEE. V lost 4 bases, J lost 5 bases, and 6 bases stayed unmatched. Generated by immunoSEQ multiplex PCR, the TCRdb table keeps only in-frame clones and is missing some. The table lists approximately 170,000 clones, roughly 83% of them singletons, with roughly 10% in the top ten. The material sequenced was PBMCs. This clonotype originated in a man between 25 and 39 years old in good health and CMV-seropositive. V usage is TRBV9 and J usage is TRBJ1-6, with TRBD1 identical over 7 bases. CDR3 loop: CASSSAGTDNSPLHF. CDR3 coding DNA: TGTGCCAGCAGCTCCGCCGGGACAGATAATTCACCCCTCCACTTT.